This T cell receptor beta chain derives from a study of T cells in Graves' hyperthyroidism and ophthalmopathy. There are 16 residues in the CDR3. CDR1 SQVTM and CDR2 ANQGSEA come from the germline V gene. The trim removed 6 bases at V and 6 bases at J, leaving 10 bases unmatched. Overall study results and limits: Most thyroid-expanded clonotypes above 0.001 were also found in blood.

A patient was excluded if there was uncontrolled infection, other autoimmune disease, pregnancy or lactation. Based on clinical symptoms, serum thyroxine and TRAb, thyroid ultrasound and orbital computed tomography, diagnoses were reached. In regard to this clonotype: Its antigen is not known.

RNA transcripts gave rise to amplified TCR beta CDR3 regions. Carried out on the TCR CDR3, a first-round RT-PCR used the HTBI primer set. Each CDR3 protein gets one entry after TCRdb re-called the multiplex PCR reads with MiXCR. The sample consists of fewer than 650,000 distinct CDR3 sequences, 46% of them appearing once. Source material: peripheral blood or thyroid tissue (not recorded which). The V and J genes are TRBV29-1 and TRBJ2-1, with 14 bases identical to TRBD2. This receptor was obtained from an adult woman with Graves' disease, either hyperthyroidism or ophthalmopathy (not recorded which). The chain's CDR3 is CSVTGGTSGRVNEQFF. The CDR3 coding sequence is TGCAGCGTCACCGGCGGGACTAGCGGGAGAGTCAATGAGCAGTTCTTC.